This record covers a single T cell receptor (beta chain). The sample is drawn from a study of blood T cell repertoires in COVID-19. Study summary: Researchers got acute and convalescent COVID-19 samples from the United States, Italy and Spain. T cells, B-cell-depleted T cells, or PBMCs supplied cDNA or gDNA.

The CDR3 is 12 amino acids. Trimming took 8 bases from V and 8 from J, leaving 13 bases between them. Some clones are missing from TCRdb's copy, which holds only in-frame ones; the method was immunoSEQ multiplex PCR. This sample yields 93,000 or so clones, of which roughly 88% are seen a single time; 3% to 3.5% belongs to the top ten. The receptor's source is a human donor in a cohort sampled during active COVID-19. The rearrangement joins TRBV12-3 or TRBV12-4 to TRBJ1-3; the D is unclear. The sequenced sample was peripheral blood. The CDR3 region has the DNA TGTGCCAGCCGGGGTGAGAAACACACCATATATTTT. Protein product: CASRGEKHTIYF.